This TCR beta chain derives from a study of tumor-infiltrating lymphocytes in primary liver carcinoma. CDR3 length: 15 amino acids. Germline CDR1 reads PRHDT; CDR2 reads FYEKMQ (reference sequence). Co-extraction yielded RNA and DNA from approximately 20-30 mg of unsorted bulk tissue. None of the patients had received treatment, and all had chronic HBV infection. About this clonotype: The junction does not match germline at one end; this may be a read error.

Starting material of approximately 500 ng total RNA yielded TCR beta cDNA via a constant-region primer. Three rounds of nested multiplex PCR with slightly modified ARM-PCR produced TCR beta libraries. Use of TRBV1-TRBV30 forward primers with a C-beta reverse primer characterized the first two PCR rounds, which lasted 10 cycles each. Via MiXCR, TCRdb re-called the multiplex PCR reads, giving one row per CDR3 protein. In the table there are approximately 190,000 distinct CDR3 sequences, approximately 86% of which are singletons. The J gene is TRBJ2-3, the V gene TRBV13; 8 nucleotides agree with TRBD1. Sequenced material: tumor tissue from primary liver carcinoma. This TCR derives from a man in his forties with primary liver carcinoma and hepatitis B virus infection. The CDR3 loop is CANSPETGGTDTQYF. The CDR3 nucleotides read TGTGCCAACAGCCCTGAGACAGGGGGCACAGATACGCAGTATTTT.